Listed below are T cell receptor beta chains from one sample, sequenced in a study of CD8 T cells in ankylosing spondylitis. TCRdb processed the 5' RACE reads anew with MiXCR; each CDR3 protein has one entry. The table shows about 200,000 distinct CDR3 sequences, with 20% to 30% occurring only once. What was sequenced was blood, either unsorted or a sorted T cell fraction (not recorded which). The receptors were sampled from a male donor with ankylosing spondylitis or in good health (not recorded which). CDR3s include the opening cysteine and the closing phenylalanine or tryptophan. D genes are given only for firm matches. A clone size is listed for some rows: how often the clone was seen (once, few, many), or a class if it is expanded.

V gene,D gene,J gene,clone size,CDR3 DNA,CDR3 protein
TRBV24-1,-,TRBJ2-7,many,TGTGCCACCCAAGCCGGGCCTACATCCGCCTACGAGCAGTACTTC,CATQAGPTSAYEQYF
TRBV5-1,-,TRBJ2-4,many,TGCGCCAGCAGCTTTCGACTAGGCGGGGACATTCAGTACTTC,CASSFRLGGDIQYF
TRBV7-6,-,TRBJ2-7,many,TGTGCCAGCAGCTCCACGACTAGTGGCGAGCAGTACTTC,CASSSTTSGEQYF
TRBV7-2,-,TRBJ2-3,few,TGTGCCAGCAGCGTCGGCCCCACAGATACGCAGTATTTT,CASSVGPTDTQYF
TRBV5-6,-,TRBJ2-3,many,TGTGCCAGCAGCTGGGACGGACCCAGCACAGATACGCAGTATTTT,CASSWDGPSTDTQYF
TRBV29-1,TRBD1,TRBJ2-3,many,TGCGGCGTGAAGGGGGCAGGGGCCCCCACAGATACGCAGTATTTT,CGVKGAGAPTDTQYF
TRBV20-1,TRBD2,TRBJ2-1,few,TGCAGTGGGGAGCGGGAGGGCCGCGGTGAGCAGTTCTTC,CSGEREGRGEQFF
TRBV6-5,TRBD1,TRBJ1-2,-,TGTGCCAGCAGTTTTCAGGGGGCTTTTGGCTACACCTTC,CASSFQGAFGYTF
TRBV7-2,-,TRBJ2-2,medium-sized,TGTGCCAGCAGCTTCACTACGAACACCGGGGAGCTGTTTTTT,CASSFTTNTGELFF
TRBV2,-,TRBJ2-1,many,TGTGCCAGCAGTGAGGCGCGGATCGGAAATGAGCAGTTCTTC,CASSEARIGNEQFF
TRBV12-3/TRBV12-4,-,TRBJ1-6,many,TGTGCCAGCAGTTTTGGCGGGGTTGGGTCACCCCTCCACTTT,CASSFGGVGSPLHF
TRBV5-8,-,TRBJ2-7,many,TGTGCCAGCAGCTTGCTTCAAAGGACCTACGAGCAGTACTTC,CASSLLQRTYEQYF
TRBV7-2,-,TRBJ1-2,many,TGTGCCAGCAGCGTCAATGGCTACACCTTC,CASSVNGYTF
TRBV5-5,-,TRBJ2-1,-,TGTGCCAGCAGCTTGGTGGACAATGAGCAGTTCTTC,CASSLVDNEQFF
TRBV7-9,-,TRBJ2-2,once,TGTGCCAGCAGCAAACAGAACACTGTTGCCGGGGAGCTGTTTTTT,CASSKQNTVAGELFF
TRBV21-1,-,TRBJ2-1,few,TGTGCCAGCAGGGAGTTAGGGAGCCCTTACAATGAGCAGTTCTTC,CASRELGSPYNEQFF
TRBV19,TRBD1,TRBJ1-2,few,TGTGCCAGTAGCTCCCGGGACAGCCTCAACTATGGCTACACCTTC,CASSSRDSLNYGYTF
TRBV12-3/TRBV12-4,-,TRBJ2-4,many,TGTGCCAGCAGGCCGGGACTCTTAGCCAAAAACATTCAGTACTTC,CASRPGLLAKNIQYF
TRBV12-3/TRBV12-4,TRBD1,TRBJ1-5,few,TGTGCCAGCAGGCCGGGACAGTCCAATCAGCCCCAGCATTTT,CASRPGQSNQPQHF
TRBV6-5,-,TRBJ1-1,many,TGTGCCAGCAGTTACGGGGATTTAATGGCTGAAGCTTTCTTT,CASSYGDLMAEAFF
TRBV5-5,-,TRBJ1-5,many,TGTGCCAGCAGCTTGGAAGGGGCCTTCCAGCCCCAGCATTTT,CASSLEGAFQPQHF
TRBV10-3,TRBD1,TRBJ2-1,-,TGTGCCATCAGTGTGGGACAGTCCAACAATGAGCAGTTCTTC,CAISVGQSNNEQFF
TRBV20-1,-,TRBJ1-2,many,TGCAGTGCTAGAGATGGGGAGTTCTACACCTTC,CSARDGEFYTF